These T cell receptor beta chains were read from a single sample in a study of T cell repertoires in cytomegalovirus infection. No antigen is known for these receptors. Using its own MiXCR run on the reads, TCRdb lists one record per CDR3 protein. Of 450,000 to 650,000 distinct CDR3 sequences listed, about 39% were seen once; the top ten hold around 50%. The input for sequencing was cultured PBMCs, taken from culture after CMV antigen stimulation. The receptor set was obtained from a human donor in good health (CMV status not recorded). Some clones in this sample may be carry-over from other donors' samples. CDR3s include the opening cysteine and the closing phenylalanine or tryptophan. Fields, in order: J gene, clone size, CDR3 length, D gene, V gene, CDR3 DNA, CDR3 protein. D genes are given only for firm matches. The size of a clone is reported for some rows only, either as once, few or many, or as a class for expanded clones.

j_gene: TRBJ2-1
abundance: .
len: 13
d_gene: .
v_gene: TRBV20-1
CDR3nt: TGCAGTGCTCCGAGGCTAGTACTCAATGAGCAGTTCTTC
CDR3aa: CSAPRLVLNEQFF

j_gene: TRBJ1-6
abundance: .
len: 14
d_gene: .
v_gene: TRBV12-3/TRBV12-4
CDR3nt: TGTGCCAGCAGTTCCGGACCCTATAATTCACCCCTCCACTTT
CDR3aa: CASSSGPYNSPLHF

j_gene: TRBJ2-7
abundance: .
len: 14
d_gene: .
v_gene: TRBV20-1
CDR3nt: TGCAGTGCTAGAGATTTAGGACTACATAACGAGCAGTACTTC
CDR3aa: CSARDLGLHNEQYF

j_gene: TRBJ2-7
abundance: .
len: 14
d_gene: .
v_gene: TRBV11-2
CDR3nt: TGTGCCAGCAGCGATCGCCACAGGCCCCACGAGCAGTACTTC
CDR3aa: CASSDRHRPHEQYF

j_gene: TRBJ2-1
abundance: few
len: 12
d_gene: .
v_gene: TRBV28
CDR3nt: TGTGCCAGCAGAAGGAGGGGTGATGAGCAGTTCTTC
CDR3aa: CASRRRGDEQFF

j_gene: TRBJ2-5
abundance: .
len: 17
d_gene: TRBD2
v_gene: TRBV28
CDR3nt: TGTGCCAGCAGGACTAGCGGGGGCACCCGCGGGGGGGAGACCCAGTACTTC
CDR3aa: CASRTSGGTRGGETQYF

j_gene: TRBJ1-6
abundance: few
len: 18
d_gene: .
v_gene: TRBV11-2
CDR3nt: TGTGCCAGCAGCTTAGATCCGGGAGGAGGGTTTGGTAATTCACCCCTCCACTTT
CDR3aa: CASSLDPGGGFGNSPLHF

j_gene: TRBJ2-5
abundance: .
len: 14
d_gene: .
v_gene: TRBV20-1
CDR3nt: TGCAGTGCTAGAGATTCAGGGGGGCGCGAGACCCAGTACTTC
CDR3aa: CSARDSGGRETQYF

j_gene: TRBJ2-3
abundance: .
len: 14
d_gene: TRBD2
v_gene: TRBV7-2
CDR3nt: TGTGCCAGCAGCCGGCGGGGGGCGGGAGATACGCAGTATTTT
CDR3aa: CASSRRGAGDTQYF

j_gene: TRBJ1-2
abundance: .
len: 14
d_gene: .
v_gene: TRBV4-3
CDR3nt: TGCGCCAGCAGCCAGAGGGAAAAGATGGGTGGCTACACCTTC
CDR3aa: CASSQREKMGGYTF

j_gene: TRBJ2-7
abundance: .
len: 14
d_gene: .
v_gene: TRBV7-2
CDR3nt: TGTGCCAGCAGCATAGTAACGGGAGCTCTCGAGCAGTACTTC
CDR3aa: CASSIVTGALEQYF

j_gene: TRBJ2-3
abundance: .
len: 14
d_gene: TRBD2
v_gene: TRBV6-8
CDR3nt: TGTGCCAGCAGTAGCGGGGTGAGCACAGATACGCAGTATTTT
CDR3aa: CASSSGVSTDTQYF

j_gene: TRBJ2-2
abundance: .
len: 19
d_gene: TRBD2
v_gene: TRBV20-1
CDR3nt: TGCAGTGCTAGAGTCCCCCCACTAGCGGGGGGGCTAAACACCGGGGAGCTGTTTTTT
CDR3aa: CSARVPPLAGGLNTGELFF

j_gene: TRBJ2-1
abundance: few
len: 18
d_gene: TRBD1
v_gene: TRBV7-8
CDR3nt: TGTGCCAGCAGCCCGAGGGCCAACAGGGGTGGCTCCTACAATGAGCAGTTCTTC
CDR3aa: CASSPRANRGGSYNEQFF

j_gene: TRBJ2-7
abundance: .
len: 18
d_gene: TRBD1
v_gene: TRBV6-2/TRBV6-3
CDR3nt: TGTGCCAGCAGTTACCCGTTAACGACAGGGGGTTCCTCCTACGAGCAGTACTTC
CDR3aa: CASSYPLTTGGSSYEQYF

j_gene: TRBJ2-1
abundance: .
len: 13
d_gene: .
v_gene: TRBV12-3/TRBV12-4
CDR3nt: TGTGCCAGCAGTTCACGCAGGGGGGGTGAGCAGTTCTTC
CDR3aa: CASSSRRGGEQFF

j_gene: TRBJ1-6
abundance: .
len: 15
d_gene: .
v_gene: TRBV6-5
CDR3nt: TGTGCCAGCAGCCAGACGGGACACCACAATTCACCCCTCCACTTT
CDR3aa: CASSQTGHHNSPLHF

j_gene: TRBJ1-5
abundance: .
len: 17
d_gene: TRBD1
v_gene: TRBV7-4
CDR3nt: TGTGCCAGCAGCTTACCTCCCCGGACAGGGAATAATCAGCCCCAGCATTTT
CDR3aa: CASSLPPRTGNNQPQHF

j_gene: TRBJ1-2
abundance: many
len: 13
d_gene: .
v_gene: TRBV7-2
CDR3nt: TGTGCCAGCAGCTTGGTCCTTGCGGATGGCTACACCTTC
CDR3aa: CASSLVLADGYTF

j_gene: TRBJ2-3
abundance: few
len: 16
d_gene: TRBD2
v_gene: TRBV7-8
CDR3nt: TGTGCCAGCAGCTTTGCGCCGGGGGGGCCACCAGATACGCAGTATTTT
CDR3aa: CASSFAPGGPPDTQYF

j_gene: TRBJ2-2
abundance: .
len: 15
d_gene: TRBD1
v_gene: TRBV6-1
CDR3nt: TGTGCCAGCAGCCTGGGGACAGGTCATACCGGGGAGCTGTTTTTT
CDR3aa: CASSLGTGHTGELFF

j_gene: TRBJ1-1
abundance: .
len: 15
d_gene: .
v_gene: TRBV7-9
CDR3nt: TGTGCCAGCAGCTTAGCAGACCCATCCGGAACTGAAGCTTTCTTT
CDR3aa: CASSLADPSGTEAFF

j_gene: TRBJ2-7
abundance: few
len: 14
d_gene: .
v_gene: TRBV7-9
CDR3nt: TGTGCCAGCAGCTCCCAGGGGCGACCCTACGAGCAGTACTTC
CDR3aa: CASSSQGRPYEQYF

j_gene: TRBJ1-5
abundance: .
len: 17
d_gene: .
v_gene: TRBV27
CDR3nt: TGTGCCAGCAGTTCCCTACTCCGGGGAGGAGGCAATCAGCCCCAGCATTTT
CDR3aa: CASSSLLRGGGNQPQHF

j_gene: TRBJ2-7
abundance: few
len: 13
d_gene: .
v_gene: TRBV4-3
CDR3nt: TGCGCCAGCAGCCAAGGGTTGCGGTACGAGCAGTACTTC
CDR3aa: CASSQGLRYEQYF

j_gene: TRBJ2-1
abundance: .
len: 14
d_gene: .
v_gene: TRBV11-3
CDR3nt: TGTGCCAGCAGCTCGGGTTCCCTCTACAATGAGCAGTTCTTC
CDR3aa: CASSSGSLYNEQFF

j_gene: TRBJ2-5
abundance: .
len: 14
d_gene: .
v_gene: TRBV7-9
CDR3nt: TGTGCCAGCGCGTCGAGCAGGGAACAAGAGACCCAGTACTTC
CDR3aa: CASASSREQETQYF

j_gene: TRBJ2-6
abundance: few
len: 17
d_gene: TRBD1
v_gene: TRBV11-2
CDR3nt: TGTGCCAGCAGCTTTGGGACAGGGCTCTCTGGGGCCAACGTCCTGACTTTC
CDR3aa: CASSFGTGLSGANVLTF

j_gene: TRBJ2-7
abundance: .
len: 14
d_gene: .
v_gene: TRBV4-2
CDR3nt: TGTGCCAGCAGCCAAGCCCCGGGGGTGCCCGAGCAGTACTTC
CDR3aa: CASSQAPGVPEQYF

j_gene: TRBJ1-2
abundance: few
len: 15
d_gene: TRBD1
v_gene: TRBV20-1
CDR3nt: TGCAGTGCTAGAGATGTTGGGACAGCCGGGAGGGGCTACACCTTC
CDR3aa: CSARDVGTAGRGYTF

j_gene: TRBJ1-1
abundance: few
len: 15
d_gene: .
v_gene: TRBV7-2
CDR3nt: TGTGCCAGCAGCTTGGTAGCTGAGGCGAACACTGAAGCTTTCTTT
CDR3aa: CASSLVAEANTEAFF

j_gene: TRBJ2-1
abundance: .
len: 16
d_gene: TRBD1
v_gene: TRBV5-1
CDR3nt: TGCGCCAGCAGCTTGGCCTTGCGACAGGGAGTCAGCGAGCAGTTCTTC
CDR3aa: CASSLALRQGVSEQFF

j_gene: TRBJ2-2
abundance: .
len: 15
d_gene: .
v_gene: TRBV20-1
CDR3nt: TGCAGTGCTAGAGCACCCCAGTACGCCACCGGGGAGCTGTTTTTT
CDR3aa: CSARAPQYATGELFF

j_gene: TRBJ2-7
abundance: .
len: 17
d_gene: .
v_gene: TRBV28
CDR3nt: TGTGCCAGCAGCCCCAAGAGGGCGGGATCCTTCAATTACGAGCAGTACTTC
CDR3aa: CASSPKRAGSFNYEQYF